This T cell receptor (beta chain) was captured by sequencing in a study of vaccination and CD4 T cells after COVID-19 (dated 2022 in TCRdb). Study-wide context: SARS-CoV-2 positivity had been established in the convalescent patients by nasal swab PCR, and mild disease was recorded in some 10 of these patients and severe disease in one. In the convalescent cohort there were six males and four females, among whom were two Hispanic individuals, seven Caucasians, two Asians and one multiracial person. Each participant got two doses of either the Pfizer-BioNTech BNT162b2 vaccine (n=8) or the Moderna mRNA-1273 vaccine (n=2). Post-COVID blood samples from convalescent patients were collected a median of approximately 93 days after diagnosis, with a range of roughly 35 to 161 days. The time from the second vaccine dose to post-vaccine blood sampling had a median of 72 days and ranged from about 12 to 241 days. The cultures were stimulated with overlapping spike peptide pools from SARS-CoV-2 and from the common cold coronaviruses HCoV-NL63, HCoV-OC43 and HCoV-229E. Control cultures used a CEFX viral epitope pool as positive control, an HIV-1 Nef peptide pool as negative control, or no peptide. In nine to eleven COVID-19 convalescent patients and a handful of infection-naive healthy vaccine recipients, researchers compared the spike-specific CD4+ TCR repertoire from before mRNA vaccination with the repertoire from after.

The protocol used for the library was PCR. At the Johns Hopkins FTIC core, DNA from the cultured CD4+ T cells underwent TCR sequencing with the Oncomine TCR Beta short-read assay. The QIAamp micro DNA kit was used to extract genomic DNA from the cultured CD4+ T cells. Oncomine TCR Beta libraries from cultured CD4+ T cells were pooled using unique dual indexes and sequenced on an Illumina iSeq 100. Per the source publication's procedure: Non-productive sequences were filtered out, and CDR3s that did not start with C, did not end with F or W, or were shorter than 7 amino acids were discarded. The MANAFEST web application was used to identify antigen-specific clonotypes by comparing peptide-stimulated wells against reference wells and other culture wells. Positive clones required FDR below 0.05, an odds ratio above 5, and productive frequency above 0.1% in at least two of three replicate wells. A clonotype was classed as cross-reactive if the clonotype showed significant expansion both in SARS-CoV-2 spike wells and in at least one common cold coronavirus spike condition. Levenshtein distances (stringdist) and unrooted phylogenetic trees (ape) in R version 3.6.1 were used to assess CDR3 homology. TCRdb passed the public sequencing reads through fastp at Q25 and MiXCR, retaining productive beta sequences. Rows matching on CDR3 protein sequence are summarized as one entry with the most common DNA and genes. The V and J calls come from TCRdb's annotation, not from the publication. Recorded for this sample are around 9,800 distinct CDR3 sequences; 50% to 65% of them occurred a single time. The top ten clones comprise 20% of the sample.

On this clonotype itself: Its cognate antigen has yet to be identified. Base qualities were left out, and no much larger clone turns up one base away.

Read against the paper, the sample's treatment or condition label means: approximately 10-day PBMC culture with coronavirus spike peptide pools or control peptides (ViraFEST assay). To expand antigen-specific T cells with peptide pools and then pick out the expanded clonotypes through TCR sequencing, the study relied on the ViraFEST assay. The convalescent patients' positive SARS-CoV-2 PCR tests fell between March and December 2020, which was before the Alpha, Beta and Delta variants emerged in the United States. Some 2 million PBMCs per well were cultured in IMDM with roughly 5.5% human AB serum and 8.5 to 10 IU/ml IL-2, plus 10 ug/ml peptide pools. On days 3 and 7, half of the culture medium was replaced with fresh IL-2-containing medium. Once the cells had been in culture for around 10 days, the EasySep CD4+ T cell isolation kit was used to isolate CD4+ T cells by negative selection. Ficoll-Paque Plus gradient centrifugation was used to isolate PBMCs from whole blood, and the isolated PBMCs were then either used fresh or cryopreserved at -140C. Each culture condition was generally run in triplicate wells.

V is trimmed back by 2 bases and J by 8 bases, and the junction contains 5 bases that no gene match accounts for. From the cysteine up to the phenylalanine, the CDR3 has a length of 14 residues. Solely the CDR3 DNA is kept, with 42 bases framed from the first base. The research as a whole found: Only a relatively small number of convalescent patients were included in the study, and early timepoints following natural infection were not analyzed. Nearly all vaccine-specific clones in convalescent patients (304 of 307) were mono-reactive for SARS-CoV-2 spike rather than cross-reactive with common cold coronaviruses. The median count of SARS-CoV-2-reactive clonotypes went up from around 23 after infection to some 38 after vaccination, although the change was not significant. In convalescent patients, a median roughly 87% of post-vaccine SARS-CoV-2-reactive clones were detected only after vaccination, and vaccine-specific priming was suggested by this finding.

The sample was CD4+ T cells from blood, cultured in vitro. The receptor comes from a human donor who had recovered from COVID-19. The receptor chain draws on TRBV12-3 or TRBV12-4 and TRBJ2-4, and 8 junction bases match TRBD2. The CDR3 region reads CASSLSGGPHIQYF. DNA sequence: TGTGCCAGCAGTTTATCGGGGGGGCCTCACATTCAGTACTTC.